The rows below give T cell receptor beta chains drawn from one sample of a study of blood T cell repertoires in COVID-19. Sequenced by immunoSEQ multiplex PCR; TCRdb stores in-frame clones only, minus some. The top ten hold approximately 8.6% of the sample, which has over 200,000 clones, more than 70% seen once. Source material: peripheral blood. The receptor source for this set is a man in his forties or fifties with active or convalescent COVID-19. The conserved cysteine and the conserved F or W are not part of the CDR3 here. Part of the rows lack a size; the others show once, few, many or a class for expanded clones.

V,size,J,CDR3
TRBV5-1,-,TRBJ1-2,ASSLGDYGYT
TRBV18,once,TRBJ1-5,ASSLQTAAGDQPQH
TRBV28,-,TRBJ1-1,AGTDSINTEAF
TRBV11-3,-,TRBJ1-1,ASSLADRALNTEAF
TRBV27,-,TRBJ2-7,ASTREGEQY
TRBV19,-,TRBJ2-2,ASSMGLAGGSGELF
TRBV30,once,TRBJ2-7,AWEVAGDYEQY
TRBV19,-,TRBJ1-4,ASSIGQGAATNEKLF
TRBV18,once,TRBJ1-2,ASSPPRGVGYGYT
TRBV29-1,once,TRBJ2-3,SVEDGPAGSTDTQY
TRBV19,-,TRBJ2-1,ASSGQGSSYNEQF
TRBV9,-,TRBJ1-5,ASSVGHPSNQPQH
TRBV6-4,once,TRBJ1-5,ASRNRGRTRGQPQH
TRBV14,once,TRBJ1-1,ASSRRQGRLNTEAF
TRBV7-9,once,TRBJ2-7,ASSLAGRASEQY
TRBV30,few,TRBJ2-5,AWKGLAGVGETQY
TRBV2,-,TRBJ2-6,ASRRGGTSGISGANVLT
TRBV4-2,-,TRBJ2-1,ASSQDHSYNEQF
TRBV11-2,-,TRBJ1-4,ASSPRFAAGEKLF
TRBV7-2,-,TRBJ2-1,ASSRDNNEQF
TRBV25-1,-,TRBJ1-4,ASTGQLHNEKLF
TRBV6-5,-,TRBJ1-6,ASSLDREKRSPLH
TRBV10-1,-,TRBJ2-5,ASSESRTGQETQY
TRBV19,-,TRBJ1-2,ASSSGHLNYGYT
TRBV7-3,few,TRBJ1-2,ASSSERESGYT
TRBV7-2,-,TRBJ1-4,ASSSTSQSNEKLF
TRBV7-2,-,TRBJ1-1,ASSPRAVQGTEAF
TRBV19,-,TRBJ2-2,ASSIVPRSPGELF
TRBV28,-,TRBJ1-2,ASRGQGVHYGYT
TRBV28,-,TRBJ2-7,ASSGESSYEQY
TRBV30,-,TRBJ1-1,AWVGGASAF
TRBV25-1,-,TRBJ1-2,ASSEYREGYT
TRBV19,few,TRBJ2-6,ASRTTGTGANVLT
TRBV28,-,TRBJ1-5,ASSAGGYGNQPQH
TRBV30,few,TRBJ1-2,AFEEPNYFYT
TRBV3-1/TRBV3-2,-,TRBJ2-3,ASSRTSGRADTQY
TRBV2,-,TRBJ2-5,ASSGTGQGTQY
TRBV10-3,-,TRBJ2-1,ATFAGTSVNEQF
TRBV6-6,-,TRBJ2-5,ASHPKQTGQETQY
TRBV3-1/TRBV3-2,-,TRBJ1-2,ASSPGQGDGYT
TRBV5-1,few,TRBJ2-5,ASSSEPGTGGGETQY
TRBV5-1,-,TRBJ2-5,ASSLAEGRGGETQY
TRBV19,-,TRBJ2-7,ASSPGTVAYEQY
TRBV12-3/TRBV12-4,-,TRBJ2-3,ASSMGGTDTQY
TRBV30,-,TRBJ1-1,AWDRVSEAF
TRBV20-1,-,TRBJ1-6,SASRQGISSYNSPLH
TRBV4-1,few,TRBJ1-1,ASSPDRGGTEAF
TRBV18,few,TRBJ1-5,ASSSDRGTNQPQH
TRBV7-9,-,TRBJ1-5,ASSPGTGGQPQH
TRBV5-1,-,TRBJ2-1,ASSLGLVGGNEQF
TRBV4-1,many,TRBJ1-6,ASSQDGQYNSPLH
TRBV4-3,few,TRBJ1-5,ASSQEQGDNQPQH
TRBV11-3,-,TRBJ1-1,ASSSTVSWTGEAF
TRBV6-1,-,TRBJ1-2,ASSDGQGVRANYGYT
TRBV18,once,TRBJ2-5,ASSRGLAEALETQY
TRBV19,-,TRBJ2-1,ASSPRLAGHNEQF
TRBV6-2/TRBV6-3,-,TRBJ2-1,ASSYGAGAPHNEQF
TRBV2,-,TRBJ1-2,ASSVNSNSGYT
TRBV24-1,-,TRBJ2-5,ATSDPGLAGETQY
TRBV3-1/TRBV3-2,few,TRBJ1-4,ASSQDFGTANEKLF